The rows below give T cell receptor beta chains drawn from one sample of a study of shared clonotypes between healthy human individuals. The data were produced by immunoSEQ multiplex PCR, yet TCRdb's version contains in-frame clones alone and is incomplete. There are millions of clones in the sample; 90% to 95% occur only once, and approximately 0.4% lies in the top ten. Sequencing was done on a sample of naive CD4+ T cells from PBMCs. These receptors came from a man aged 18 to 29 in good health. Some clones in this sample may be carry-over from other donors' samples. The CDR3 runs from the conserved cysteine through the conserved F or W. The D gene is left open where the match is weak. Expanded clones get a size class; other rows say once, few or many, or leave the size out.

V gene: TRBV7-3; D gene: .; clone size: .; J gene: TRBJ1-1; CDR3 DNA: TGTGCCAGCAGCTTATACCCTGGACAGAGGAACACTGAAGCTTTCTTT; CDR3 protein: CASSLYPGQRNTEAFF
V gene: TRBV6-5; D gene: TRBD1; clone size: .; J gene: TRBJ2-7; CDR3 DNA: TGTGCCAGCAGAACGCTTGCTTCGGACAGGAGGGAGCAGTACTTC; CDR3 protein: CASRTLASDRREQYF
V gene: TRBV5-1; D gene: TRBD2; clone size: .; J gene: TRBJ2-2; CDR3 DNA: TGCGCCAGCACCGAGATGACTAGCGGGAACACCGGGGAGCTGTTTTTT; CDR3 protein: CASTEMTSGNTGELFF
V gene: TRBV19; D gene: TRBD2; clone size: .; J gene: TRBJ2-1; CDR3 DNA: TGTGCCAGTAGTACCCTAGCGGGGGAGAAAAATGAGCAGTTCTTC; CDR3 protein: CASSTLAGEKNEQFF
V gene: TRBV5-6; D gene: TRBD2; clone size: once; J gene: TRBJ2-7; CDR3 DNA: TGTGCCAGCAGCTTGGGACTAGCGGGAGACTACGAGCAGTACTTC; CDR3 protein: CASSLGLAGDYEQYF
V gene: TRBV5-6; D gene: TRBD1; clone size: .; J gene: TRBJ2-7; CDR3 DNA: TGTGCCAGCAGCTTGCGGGACAGGACCTCCTACGAGCAGTACTTC; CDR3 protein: CASSLRDRTSYEQYF
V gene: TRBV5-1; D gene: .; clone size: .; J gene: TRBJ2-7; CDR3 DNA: TGCGCCAGCCAGGGTTTAGTTGGCCTCGGGACAAACTCCTACGAGCAGTACTTC; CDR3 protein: CASQGLVGLGTNSYEQYF
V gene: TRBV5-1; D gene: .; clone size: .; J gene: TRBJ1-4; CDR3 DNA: TGCGCCAGCAGCACCGACGGTCAGGGCACTAATGAAAAACTGTTTTTT; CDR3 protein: CASSTDGQGTNEKLFF
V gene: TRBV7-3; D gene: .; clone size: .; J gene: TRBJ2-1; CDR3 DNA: TGTGCCAGCAGCTTAACTAGGGGGTTAAGCAATGAGCAGTTCTTC; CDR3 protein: CASSLTRGLSNEQFF
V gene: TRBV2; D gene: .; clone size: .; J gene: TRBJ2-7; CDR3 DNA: TGTGCCAGCAGTGAGATGAATGGAGGCTCCGGCGAGCAGTACTTC; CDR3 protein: CASSEMNGGSGEQYF
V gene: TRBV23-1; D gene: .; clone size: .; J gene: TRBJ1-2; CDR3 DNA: TGCGCCAGCAGTCCCTCGGGCCCTCCGGTCTACTATGGCTACACCTTC; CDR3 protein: CASSPSGPPVYYGYTF
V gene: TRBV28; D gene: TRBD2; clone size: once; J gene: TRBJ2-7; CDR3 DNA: TGTGCCAGTGGGACTAGCGGGGCGAGCTCCTACGAGCAGTACTTC; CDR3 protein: CASGTSGASSYEQYF
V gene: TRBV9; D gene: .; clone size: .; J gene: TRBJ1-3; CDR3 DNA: TGTGCCAGCAGCGCAAACCCACAGGGTACGGGTGGAAACACCATATATTTT; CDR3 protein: CASSANPQGTGGNTIYF
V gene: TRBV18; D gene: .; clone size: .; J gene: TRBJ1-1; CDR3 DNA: TGTGCCAGCTCACCCCCGGGGTCCACTGAAGCTTTCTTT; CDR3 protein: CASSPPGSTEAFF
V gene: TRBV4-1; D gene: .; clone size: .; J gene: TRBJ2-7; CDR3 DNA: TGCGCCAGCAGCCAAGATCCCTACTACGAGCAGTACTTC; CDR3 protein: CASSQDPYYEQYF
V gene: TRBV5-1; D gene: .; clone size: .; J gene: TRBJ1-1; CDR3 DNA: TGCGCCAGCAGCGTTACAGCTACGAACACTGAAGCTTTCTTT; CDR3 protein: CASSVTATNTEAFF
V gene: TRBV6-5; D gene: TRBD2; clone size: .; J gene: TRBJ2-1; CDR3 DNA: TGTGCCAGCAGTTACGGGGGGGGGAGCTCCTACAATGAGCAGTTCTTC; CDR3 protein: CASSYGGGSSYNEQFF
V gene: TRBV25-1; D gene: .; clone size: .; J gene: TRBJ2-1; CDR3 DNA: TGTGCCAGCAGTGGGTTGACTAGTCACTACAATGAGCAGTTCTTC; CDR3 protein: CASSGLTSHYNEQFF
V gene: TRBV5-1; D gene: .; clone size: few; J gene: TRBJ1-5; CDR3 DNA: TGCGCCAGCAGCTTGGAGGGCCGGGCGGGTCAGCCCCAGCATTTT; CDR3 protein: CASSLEGRAGQPQHF
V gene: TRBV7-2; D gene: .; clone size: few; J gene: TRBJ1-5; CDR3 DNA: TGTGCCAGCAGCACCGATAGCAATCAGCCCCAGCATTTT; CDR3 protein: CASSTDSNQPQHF
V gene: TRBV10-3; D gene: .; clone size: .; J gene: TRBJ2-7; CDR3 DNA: TGTGCCATCAGTGAGTCGAACTCGGCTACCTACGAGCAGTACTTC; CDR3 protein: CAISESNSATYEQYF
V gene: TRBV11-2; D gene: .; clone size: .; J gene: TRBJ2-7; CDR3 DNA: TGTGCCAGCAGCTTTCGATCGGAGGGGTTTTCCGACGAGCAGTACTTC; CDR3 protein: CASSFRSEGFSDEQYF
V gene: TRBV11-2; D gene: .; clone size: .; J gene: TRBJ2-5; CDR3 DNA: TGTGCCAGCAGCTTATTTCGGGGCCAAGAGACCCAGTACTTC; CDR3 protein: CASSLFRGQETQYF
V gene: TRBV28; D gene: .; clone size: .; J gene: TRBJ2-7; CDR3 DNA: TGTGCCAGCAGTCCCCCAACAGGGATCCTCTACGAGCAGTACTTC; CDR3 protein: CASSPPTGILYEQYF
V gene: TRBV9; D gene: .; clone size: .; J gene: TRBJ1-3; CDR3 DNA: TGTGCCAGCAGCGAGCCTAAAGGGTGGAGCTCTGGAAACACCATATATTTT; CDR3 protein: CASSEPKGWSSGNTIYF
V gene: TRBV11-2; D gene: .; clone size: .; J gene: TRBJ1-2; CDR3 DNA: TGTGCCAGCAGTTCTACAAGCTATGGCTACACCTTC; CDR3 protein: CASSSTSYGYTF
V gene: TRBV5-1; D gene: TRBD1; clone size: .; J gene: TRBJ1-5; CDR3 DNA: TGCGCCAGCAGCTTGGAGGGGGCCGGCAATCAGCCCCAGCATTTT; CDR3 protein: CASSLEGAGNQPQHF
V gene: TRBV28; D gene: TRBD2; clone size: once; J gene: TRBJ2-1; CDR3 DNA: TGTGCCGCACAGGGACTAGCGGGAGGGCGGGAGCAGTTCTTC; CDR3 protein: CAAQGLAGGREQFF
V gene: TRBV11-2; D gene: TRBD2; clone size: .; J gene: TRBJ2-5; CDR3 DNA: TGTGCCAGTTTAACGGGCGGGAGGGCCTGGGAGACCCAGTACTTC; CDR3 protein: CASLTGGRAWETQYF
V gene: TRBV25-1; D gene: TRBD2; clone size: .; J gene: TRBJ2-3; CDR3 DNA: TGTGCCAGCGGCGTTGGCGGGAGGCCGACAGATACGCAGTATTTT; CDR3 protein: CASGVGGRPTDTQYF
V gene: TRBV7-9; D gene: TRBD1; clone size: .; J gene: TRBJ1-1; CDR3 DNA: TGTGCCAGCGACAGGGGGGGCGAAGCTTTCTTT; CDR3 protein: CASDRGGEAFF
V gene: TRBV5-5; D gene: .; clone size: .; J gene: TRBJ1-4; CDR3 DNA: TGTGCCAGCAGGTTGACGGTCGTGGGCGAAAAACTGTTTTTT; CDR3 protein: CASRLTVVGEKLFF
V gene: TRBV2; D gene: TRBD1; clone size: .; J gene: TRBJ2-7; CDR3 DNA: TGTGCCAGCAGTGAAACGACAGGGGGCTACGAGCAGTACTTC; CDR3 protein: CASSETTGGYEQYF
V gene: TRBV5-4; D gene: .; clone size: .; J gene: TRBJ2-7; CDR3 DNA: TGTGCCAGCAGCCGGGACACCTACGAGCAGTACTTC; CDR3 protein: CASSRDTYEQYF
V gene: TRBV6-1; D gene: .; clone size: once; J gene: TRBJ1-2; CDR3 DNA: TGTGCCAGCAGTATCTTCGGTGGCAGTAACTATGGCTACACCTTC; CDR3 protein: CASSIFGGSNYGYTF
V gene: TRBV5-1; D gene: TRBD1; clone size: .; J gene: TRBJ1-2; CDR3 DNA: TGCGCCAGCAGCTTGGGACAGGGAGGATATGGCTACACCTTC; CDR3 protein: CASSLGQGGYGYTF
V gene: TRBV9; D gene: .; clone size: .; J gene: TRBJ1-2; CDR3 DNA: TGTGCCAGCAGCGTAGGAGGGTCGCGGGGATCCTATGGCTACACCTTC; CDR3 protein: CASSVGGSRGSYGYTF
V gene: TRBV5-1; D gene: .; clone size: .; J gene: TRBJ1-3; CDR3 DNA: TGCGCCAGCAGCTTGGATCGGTCCTCTGGAAACACCATATATTTT; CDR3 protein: CASSLDRSSGNTIYF
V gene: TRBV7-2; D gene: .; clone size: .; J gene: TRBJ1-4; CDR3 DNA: TGTGCCAGCAGCTTAGTATGGGCAACTAATGAAAAACTGTTTTTT; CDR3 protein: CASSLVWATNEKLFF
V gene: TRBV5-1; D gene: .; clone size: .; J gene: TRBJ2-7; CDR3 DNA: TGCGCCAGCAGCTCGGCACAGTACGAGCAGTACTTC; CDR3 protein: CASSSAQYEQYF
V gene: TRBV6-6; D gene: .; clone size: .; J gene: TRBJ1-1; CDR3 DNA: TGTGCCAGCAGTTACGAGAACACTGAAGCTTTCTTT; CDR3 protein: CASSYENTEAFF
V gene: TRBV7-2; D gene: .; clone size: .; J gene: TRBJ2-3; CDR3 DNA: TGTGCCAGCAGCTCCCAGATAGCGGTCCCAGATACGCAGTATTTT; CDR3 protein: CASSSQIAVPDTQYF
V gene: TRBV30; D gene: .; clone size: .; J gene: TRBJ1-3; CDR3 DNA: TGTGCCTGGAGTGTACAATACTTATCAAATACTCGGAACACCATATATTTT; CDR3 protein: CAWSVQYLSNTRNTIYF
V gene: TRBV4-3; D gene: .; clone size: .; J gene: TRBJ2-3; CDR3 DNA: TGCGCCAGCAGCCAAGACATACTGACAGATACGCAGTATTTT; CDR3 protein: CASSQDILTDTQYF
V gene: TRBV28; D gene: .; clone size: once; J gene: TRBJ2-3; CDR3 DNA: TGTGCCACCAAAAGGCCGGGCACAGATACGCAGTATTTT; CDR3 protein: CATKRPGTDTQYF
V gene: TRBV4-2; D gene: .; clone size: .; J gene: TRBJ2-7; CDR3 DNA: TGTGCCAGCAGTCTCTCCTACGAGCAGTACTTC; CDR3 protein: CASSLSYEQYF
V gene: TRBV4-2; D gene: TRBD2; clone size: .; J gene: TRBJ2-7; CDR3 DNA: TGTGCCAGCAGCCAACAGTGGGGGGGTCCCTACGAGCAGTACTTC; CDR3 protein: CASSQQWGGPYEQYF
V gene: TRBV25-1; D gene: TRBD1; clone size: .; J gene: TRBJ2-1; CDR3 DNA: TGTGCCAGCAGTGAGCTAACAGGGGGCACAATTTACAATGAGCAGTTCTTC; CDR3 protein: CASSELTGGTIYNEQFF
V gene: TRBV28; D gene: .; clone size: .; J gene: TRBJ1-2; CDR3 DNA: TGTGCCAGCAGTTTATCGGGGGGCTATGGCTACACCTTC; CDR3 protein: CASSLSGGYGYTF
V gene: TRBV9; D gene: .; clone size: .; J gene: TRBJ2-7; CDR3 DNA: TGTGCCAGCAGCCCACTGGGAGGGGGGTACGAGCAGTACTTC; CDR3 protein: CASSPLGGGYEQYF
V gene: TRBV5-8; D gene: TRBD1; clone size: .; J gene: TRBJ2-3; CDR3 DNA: TGTGCCAGCAGCTTCAGGGGGCTAGCGCGCACAGATACGCAGTATTTT; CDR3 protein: CASSFRGLARTDTQYF